This T cell receptor beta chain was profiled in a study of blood T cell repertoires in COVID-19. Background on the study: Sample material is recorded as cDNA or gDNA derived from T cells, B-cell-depleted T cells, or PBMCs.

The data were produced by immunoSEQ multiplex PCR, yet TCRdb's version contains in-frame clones alone and is incomplete. In the table there are 270,000 or so clones, about 80% of which are singletons. This CDR3 has 13 residues. V dropped 5 bases and J dropped 0 bases, with 8 bases sitting between them. CDR1 and CDR2 from the germline V gene are SGHRS and YFSETQ. Participants were aged about 18 to 90 years, lived in 20 to 25 US areas, and enrolled virtually. The chain couples TRBV5-1 to TRBJ1-1; D call uncertain. Sequences were obtained from PBMCs or T cells enriched from blood (not recorded which). The clonotype comes from a man over 45 who had recovered from COVID-19. CDR3 nucleotides: TGCGCCAGCAGGAATACTATGAACACTGAAGCTTTCTTT. It translates to CASRNTMNTEAFF.